This TCR beta chain is drawn from a study of low-dose radiotherapy and immunotherapy resistance in tumors. V was clipped by 4 bases and J by 6 bases, with 10 bases between them. The germline gives CDR1 MNHEY, CDR2 SVGEGT. This CDR3 spans 12 amino acids. This clonotype came up many times. Time point noted: before trial treatment. Covering alpha and beta chains, TRAV- and TRBV-specific primers were used for the first-strand cDNA. The PCR that amplified TCRs ran for 20 to 25 cycles, relying on a constant-region primer and a V-primer adapter. Each CDR3 protein is one row after TCRdb ran MiXCR on the reads. Found here are tens of thousands of distinct CDR3 sequences, 15% to 20% of them singletons; the top ten hold 2.5% to 3%.

The TCR originated in a male donor with prostate cancer. The chain uses TRBV6-2 or TRBV6-3 and TRBJ2-7; D remains ambiguous. The specimen was PBMCs, collected before treatment. For the CDR3, the DNA is TGTGCCAGCAGTTTACCAGGATCCGAGCAGTACTTC. The encoded protein is CASSLPGSEQYF.